Listed below are T cell receptor beta chains from one sample, sequenced in a study of PD-1 blockade in classical Hodgkin lymphoma. Profiling relied on immunoSEQ multiplex PCR, and the TCRdb table lists in-frame clones only, not all of them. Of fewer than 20,000 clones listed, around 93% were seen once; the top ten hold roughly 0.51%. The material sequenced was CD4+ T cells from blood. Source of these receptors: a human donor with classical Hodgkin lymphoma. Each CDR3 is given with its conserved first and last residue. Fields, in order: clone size, J gene, V gene, D gene, CDR3 DNA, CDR3 protein. A D gene is named only where the DNA matches it firmly. Some rows have no size entry. The others give once, few or many, or a class for an expanded clone.

abundance: .; j_gene: TRBJ2-5; v_gene: TRBV5-6; d_gene: .; CDR3nt: TGTGCCAGCAGCTTGGTCGCTAGGAAAGAGACCCAGTACTTC; CDR3aa: CASSLVARKETQYF
abundance: once; j_gene: TRBJ2-1; v_gene: TRBV5-4; d_gene: TRBD2; CDR3nt: TGTGCCAGCAGCGTCGGACTAGCGGGAGTTAATGAGCAGTTCTTC; CDR3aa: CASSVGLAGVNEQFF
abundance: .; j_gene: TRBJ1-1; v_gene: TRBV21-1; d_gene: .; CDR3nt: TGTGCCAGCAGCAAAGGGGGCACAGGAGATAACACTGAAGCTTTCTTT; CDR3aa: CASSKGGTGDNTEAFF
abundance: .; j_gene: TRBJ1-1; v_gene: TRBV6-6; d_gene: .; CDR3nt: TGTGCCAGCAGTTCAGGGGAGTGGACTGAAGCTTTCTTT; CDR3aa: CASSSGEWTEAFF
abundance: .; j_gene: TRBJ2-5; v_gene: TRBV7-2; d_gene: TRBD1; CDR3nt: TGTGCCAGCAGCTTTTCCGGGACAGGGATCCAAGAGACCCAGTACTTC; CDR3aa: CASSFSGTGIQETQYF
abundance: .; j_gene: TRBJ1-4; v_gene: TRBV9; d_gene: TRBD1; CDR3nt: TGTGCCAGCAGCGCATACAGGGGGCGGAATGAAAAACTGTTTTTT; CDR3aa: CASSAYRGRNEKLFF
abundance: .; j_gene: TRBJ1-2; v_gene: TRBV29-1; d_gene: .; CDR3nt: TGCAGCGTTGAGACACAGGCGGGCGGTCATGGCTACACCTTC; CDR3aa: CSVETQAGGHGYTF
abundance: few; j_gene: TRBJ2-1; v_gene: TRBV7-9; d_gene: TRBD1; CDR3nt: TGTGCCAGCAGCCAGGACAGGGAGATAGTTGCGAATGAGCAGTTCTTC; CDR3aa: CASSQDREIVANEQFF
abundance: .; j_gene: TRBJ2-3; v_gene: TRBV25-1; d_gene: .; CDR3nt: TGTGCCAGCACCGGCCTGGGGCTATCAGATACGCAGTATTTT; CDR3aa: CASTGLGLSDTQYF
abundance: .; j_gene: TRBJ1-1; v_gene: TRBV6-1; d_gene: .; CDR3nt: TGTGCCAGCAGTGATCCTATCCCTTTCTTT; CDR3aa: CASSDPIPFF
abundance: .; j_gene: TRBJ1-1; v_gene: TRBV19; d_gene: TRBD1; CDR3nt: TGTGCCAGTAGTAGACAGGGAGGCACTGAAGCTTTCTTT; CDR3aa: CASSRQGGTEAFF
abundance: .; j_gene: TRBJ2-1; v_gene: TRBV5-1; d_gene: TRBD2; CDR3nt: TGCGCCAGCAGTCCCCGGACTAGCGGGATTGATCCATACAATGAGCAGTTCTTC; CDR3aa: CASSPRTSGIDPYNEQFF
abundance: .; j_gene: TRBJ2-5; v_gene: TRBV27; d_gene: .; CDR3nt: TGTGCCAGCAGTTTGTACATTGGGTCTGAGACCCAGTACTTC; CDR3aa: CASSLYIGSETQYF
abundance: .; j_gene: TRBJ2-3; v_gene: TRBV15; d_gene: .; CDR3nt: TGTGCCACCAGCAGGGGACGGAACACAGATACGCAGTATTTT; CDR3aa: CATSRGRNTDTQYF
abundance: .; j_gene: TRBJ2-7; v_gene: TRBV13; d_gene: TRBD1; CDR3nt: TGTGCCAGCAGCGTCAGGGGGAAAGGCGAGCAGTACTTC; CDR3aa: CASSVRGKGEQYF
abundance: .; j_gene: TRBJ2-2; v_gene: TRBV7-8; d_gene: TRBD2; CDR3nt: TGTGCCAGCAGCCCTCGGGTAGCGGGAGACACCGGGGAGCTGTTTTTT; CDR3aa: CASSPRVAGDTGELFF
abundance: .; j_gene: TRBJ2-7; v_gene: TRBV5-4; d_gene: .; CDR3nt: TGTGCCAGCAGCTTGAGGGGGTACGAGCAGTACTTC; CDR3aa: CASSLRGYEQYF
abundance: .; j_gene: TRBJ2-3; v_gene: TRBV4-1; d_gene: TRBD2; CDR3nt: TGCGCCAGCAGCCAAGACCCTAGCGGTTATACGCAGTATTTT; CDR3aa: CASSQDPSGYTQYF
abundance: .; j_gene: TRBJ2-7; v_gene: TRBV7-8; d_gene: TRBD1; CDR3nt: TGTGCCAGCAGTCACGGGACAGGAGTAACCTACGAGCAGTACTTC; CDR3aa: CASSHGTGVTYEQYF
abundance: .; j_gene: TRBJ1-2; v_gene: TRBV20-1; d_gene: .; CDR3nt: TGCAGTGGGACTGGGACCAGCGGCTACACCTTC; CDR3aa: CSGTGTSGYTF
abundance: few; j_gene: TRBJ1-5; v_gene: TRBV5-1; d_gene: .; CDR3nt: TGCGCCAGCAGTTACAGTAGCAATCAGCCCCAGCATTTT; CDR3aa: CASSYSSNQPQHF
abundance: .; j_gene: TRBJ2-2; v_gene: TRBV18; d_gene: .; CDR3nt: TGTGCCAGCTCACCGGGGGGTTTCACCGGGGAGCTGTTTTTT; CDR3aa: CASSPGGFTGELFF
abundance: .; j_gene: TRBJ1-5; v_gene: TRBV6-1; d_gene: TRBD1; CDR3nt: TGTGCCAGCAGTGCTGACAGGGGTCGACTTAGCAATCAGCCCCAGCATTTT; CDR3aa: CASSADRGRLSNQPQHF
abundance: .; j_gene: TRBJ1-5; v_gene: TRBV21-1; d_gene: .; CDR3nt: TGTGCCAGCAGCTCTCAGGGGGCGAGACGCCATCAGCCCCAGCATTTT; CDR3aa: CASSSQGARRHQPQHF
abundance: .; j_gene: TRBJ2-7; v_gene: TRBV11-3; d_gene: TRBD2; CDR3nt: TGTGCCAGCAGTATTACTAGCGGGGACTCCTACGAGCAGTACTTC; CDR3aa: CASSITSGDSYEQYF
abundance: .; j_gene: TRBJ1-6; v_gene: TRBV6-4; d_gene: .; CDR3nt: TGTGCCAGCAGTGACTGCCAGCCAAATAATTCACCCCTCCACTTT; CDR3aa: CASSDCQPNNSPLHF
abundance: .; j_gene: TRBJ1-5; v_gene: TRBV6-5; d_gene: .; CDR3nt: TGTGCCAGCAGGGGGGTGTCGGGCAATCAGCCCCAGCATTTT; CDR3aa: CASRGVSGNQPQHF
abundance: .; j_gene: TRBJ1-2; v_gene: TRBV10-1; d_gene: .; CDR3nt: TGCGCCAGCAGTGAGTCACTGTCTGATGGCTACACCTTC; CDR3aa: CASSESLSDGYTF
abundance: .; j_gene: TRBJ2-3; v_gene: TRBV7-2; d_gene: .; CDR3nt: TGTGCCAGCAGCTTAACAGCCACAGATACGCAGTATTTT; CDR3aa: CASSLTATDTQYF
abundance: .; j_gene: TRBJ1-2; v_gene: TRBV30; d_gene: .; CDR3nt: TGTGCCTGGAGTACAGACAGATATAATAACTATGGCTACACCTTC; CDR3aa: CAWSTDRYNNYGYTF
abundance: .; j_gene: TRBJ1-1; v_gene: TRBV30; d_gene: .; CDR3nt: TGTGCCTTTCTCGGCGAACCGGTCCGGAACACTGAAGCTTTCTTT; CDR3aa: CAFLGEPVRNTEAFF
abundance: .; j_gene: TRBJ2-3; v_gene: TRBV28; d_gene: .; CDR3nt: TGTGCCAGCAGTTTGCTGACAGATACGCAGTATTTT; CDR3aa: CASSLLTDTQYF
abundance: .; j_gene: TRBJ2-7; v_gene: TRBV7-6; d_gene: TRBD1; CDR3nt: TGTGCCAGCAGCTTGGGACAGTACCCCTTCGAGCAGTACTTC; CDR3aa: CASSLGQYPFEQYF